This T cell receptor beta chain is drawn from a study of OX40 agonist ivuxolimab in advanced cancers. Study-wide background: Past anti-PD-1, anti-PD-L1 or anti-CTLA-4 therapy was accepted, and approximately 37% had received some. The study, taken as a whole, reports: Blood T cells, both CD4+ and CD8+, expanded clonally by week 6 at 0.1 to 3.0 mg/kg.

The table came from immunoSEQ multiplex PCR; TCRdb's copy has only in-frame clones and leaves some out. The data contain roughly 82,000 clones, roughly 90% of them singletons. Germline values: CDR1 SEHNR, CDR2 FQNEAQ (reference sequence). V was cut by 4 bases and J by 0 bases, with 13 bases left in between. The CDR3 sequence is 16 residues long. As concerns this clone: Its antigen is still unknown.

The sequence was collected from an adult with an advanced solid tumor such as melanoma, head and neck, liver or kidney cancer. The sample here was CD4+ or CD8+ T cells sorted from blood, taken in a trial of the OX40 agonist ivuxolimab. The rearrangement links TRBV7-9 to TRBJ1-3, with no clear D. The CDR3 loop reads CASSYRQESSGNTIYF. As DNA, the CDR3 is TGTGCCAGCAGCTATCGTCAAGAGAGCTCTGGAAACACCATATATTTT.